Detailed here is one T cell receptor beta chain. Which antigen it targets is not known. Base-call qualities are not available, and no considerably larger clone is one nucleotide away. This entry is derived from a study of EBV T-cell therapy then PD-1 blockade in nasopharyngeal carcinoma (dated by TCRdb to about 2021). The treatment or condition label, as the study defines it: AdE1-LMPpoly-expanded autologous EBV-specific T-cell therapy followed by anti-PD-1 nivolumab. The Qiagen DNeasy Kit was used to extract genomic DNA from the sorted cells. The immunoSEQ platform was used for deep sequencing of the TCR beta chain. On the study's bioinformatics: Repertoire data analysis was performed with the immunoSEQ Analyzer software. This immuneACCESS table, as held by TCRdb, lists in-frame sequences with V and J called but not all clones. Of the missing ones, under half trace to an unresolved V gene in checked studies; the others have no known cause. The V and J calls and clone size come from that table; D and trimming were worked out from the DNA. The sample table contains some 19,000 clones; only one count was recorded for more than 70% of them. The ten top clones hold more than 25% of the sample.

Including cysteine and phenylalanine, the CDR3 has 12 amino acids. Only the CDR3 portion is preserved as DNA: 36 bases, with reading frame beginning at the first base. V was cut back by 0 bases and J by 5 bases, leaving a gap of 5 bases between them. Per the germline V gene (reference sequence), PRHDT is the CDR1 and FYEKMQ is the CDR2. The sequence is built from TRBV13 and TRBJ2-7, with no confident D gene call. Sample: CD8+ T cells from blood, taken at roughly day 32 from a patient whose treatment included autologous EBV-specific T cells and nivolumab. This sequence originates from a man aged 40-49 years with nasopharyngeal carcinoma. The DNA is TGTGCCAGCAGCTTAGGGAACCACGAGCAGTACTTC. This translates into CASSLGNHEQYF.